This T cell receptor (beta chain) was recorded in a study of beta chain features in type 1 diabetes. This clone was counted at least ten times. The isolated RNA, all of it, was reverse transcribed, so expressed TCRB transcripts were what got sequenced. Samples of naive, central memory and regulatory T cells yielded a mean of about 3.5 million reads. Clones were read by immunoSEQ multiplex PCR, and TCRdb kept only the in-frame ones, dropping some. The sample gives hundreds of thousands of clones, roughly 11% of which show up once; 0.045% to 0.06% is in the top ten. Trimming pared 2 bases from V and 5 bases from J, leaving 9 bases between. From germline, CDR1 is GTSNPN and CDR2 SVGIG (reference sequence). The CDR3 loop spans 12 amino acids.

The chain is built from TRBV30 and TRBJ2-5; a possible D gene is TRBD1 (5 bases). Source material: naive CD4+ T cells from blood. The receptor comes from a woman between 18 and 30 years old in good health. Here the CDR3 reads CAWSRYRETQYF. The CDR3 DNA is TGTGCCTGGAGTCGCTACAGGGAGACCCAGTACTTC. Looking up the rest from reference TRBV30 and TRBJ2-5 gives the full variable domain: SQTIHQWPATLVQPVGSPLSLECTVEGTSNPNLYWYRQAAGRGLQLLFYSVGIGQISSEVPQNLSASRPQDRQFILSSKKLLLSDSGFYLCAWSRYRETQYFGPGTRLLVL.